The 12 T cell receptor beta chains listed next were all sequenced from one sample in a study of blood T cells in healthy people across ages (dated by TCRdb to the mid-2010s). The protocol used for the library was 5' RACE. TCRdb shows the sequencer as Illumina HiSeq 2500. A second about 7 to 11 cycle PCR used a sample-barcoded 5' primer and a J-beta primer mix. TCRdb took the public reads, trimmed them with fastp at Q25, ran MiXCR for clone calling and kept in-frame beta chains. One record per CDR3 amino acid sequence lists the most common genes and DNA. Within this sample are about 1 million distinct CDR3 sequences, with roughly 24% of them counted one time only. Clones ranked in the top ten supply 0.65% to 0.95% of the sample. A further study also used this sample, focusing on T cells of mothers and their children.

The sequenced sample consisted of blood. The source is a girl between 2 and 10 years old in good health.

The chain recombines TRBV7-9 with TRBJ2-5; D uncertain. This CDR3 is built from 19 residues. Germline-derived CDR1 and CDR2 are SEHNR and FQNEAQ (reference sequence). V lost 1 base to trimming and J lost 3 bases, with 24 bases between them. CDR3 sequence (DNA): TGTGCCAGCAGCTTAGGAGTATCGGCTGGACCAAAAATTGAAGAGACCCAGTACTTC. This translates into CASSLGVSAGPKIEETQYF.

There are many counts of this clonotype. The rearrangement links TRBV28 to TRBJ2-6, with 11 bases identical to TRBD2. This CDR3 contains 18 residues. Germline V CDR1 and CDR2: MDHEN, SYDVKM. After removal of 6 bases from V and 1 base from J, the junction contained 8 bases not matched to a gene. The CDR3 coding sequence is TGTGCCAGCAGGGACCGTAGGACTAGCGGGTCTGGGGCCAACGTCCTGACTTTC. Its translation is CASRDRRTSGSGANVLTF.

This chain joins TRBV4-1 and TRBJ2-1; 10 bases align to TRBD2. The J call may be in error: the DNA end matches TRBJ2-7 better. CDR3 length: 15 residues. Germline-derived CDR1 and CDR2 are MGHRA and YSYEKL. This chain's CDR3 is CASSPVAGGAHEQYF. The CDR3 DNA sequence: TGCGCCAGCAGCCCAGTAGCGGGAGGAGCCCACGAGCAGTACTTC.

This clonotype was found a few times. The genes are TRBV5-1 and TRBJ2-1, with 10 nucleotides matching TRBD2. Germline trimming cut 1 base from V and 6 bases from J; bases unmatched to any gene: 4. Germline CDR1 reads SGHRS; CDR2 reads YFSETQ. There are 15 residues in the CDR3. The CDR3 bases are TGCGCCAGCAGCTTGCCTAGCGGGAGTGGCAATGAGCAGTTCTTC. It translates to CASSLPSGSGNEQFF.

Here the CDR3 reads CASSSPERTDTQYF. CDR3 DNA: TGTGCCAGCAGCTCCCCAGAGCGCACAGATACGCAGTATTTT. The rearrangement uses TRBV7-9 and TRBJ2-3; D unclear. The CDR3 is 14 amino acids. Germline V lookup: CDR1 SEHNR, CDR2 FQNEAQ (reference sequence). Trimming took 4 bases from V and 1 from J, leaving 9 bases between them.

The chain joins TRBV18 to TRBJ2-5; TRBD2 matches 7 bases. Germline CDR1 reads KGHSH; CDR2 reads LQKENI. The V segment lost 0 bases and the J segment 2 bases; nucleotides outside the gene matches: 6. The CDR3 loop spans 16 amino acids. The CDR3 region has the DNA TGTGCCAGCTCACCACCGGCTGCGGGGGATCAAGAGACCCAGTACTTC. Translating gives CASSPPAAGDQETQYF.

V usage is TRBV29-1 and J usage is TRBJ2-1, with no clear D. V lost 7 bases, J lost 6 bases, and 16 bases lay in between. Germline V gives CDR1 SQVTM, CDR2 ANQGSEA. The CDR3 is 13 residues long. CDR3 DNA: TGCAGCGCCCTGGATGGGGTGGGCAATGAGCAGTTCTTC. This translates into CSALDGVGNEQFF.

The chain couples TRBV6-1 to TRBJ2-7, with D unresolved. With the DNA end fitting TRBJ2-5 better, the J assignment may be wrong. The germline V gene has CDR1 MNHNS and CDR2 SASEGT. There are 16 residues in the CDR3. The DNA of the CDR3 is TGTGCCAGCAGTGGGGGTGGAAGAGCGTACCAAGAGACCCAGTACTTC. Translating gives CASSGGGRAYQETQYF.

This clonotype has only one observation. The chain links TRBV6-2 or TRBV6-3 to TRBJ2-1; 11 nucleotides agree with TRBD2. Germline V gene sequence: CDR1 MNHEY, CDR2 SVGEGT. The junction had 5 bases not matched to a gene; V was cut back by 0 bases and J by 4 bases. The CDR3 length is 17 residues. As DNA, the CDR3 is TGTGCCAGCAGTTACTCGCCACTAGCGGGAGCATACAATGAGCAGTTCTTC. Translation gives CASSYSPLAGAYNEQFF.

The table lists this clonotype with a few counts. The chain links TRBV12-5 to TRBJ2-5; no firm D call. V dropped 7 bases and J dropped 13 bases, with 10 bases sitting between them. The CDR3 has 9 amino acids. The germline CDR1 and CDR2 sequences are LGHNT and FRNRAP. The CDR3 sequence: CASVGFGYF. The CDR3, as DNA: TGTGCTAGTGTAGGATTTGGGTACTTC.

This clonotype turned up a few times. The chain couples TRBV7-9 to TRBJ1-1, with D hard to call. This CDR3 comprises 15 residues. The V and J ends lost 1 base and 0 bases respectively, with 9 bases between them. CDR1 SEHNR and CDR2 FQNEAQ come from the germline V gene (reference sequence). CDR3 loop: CASSLEDRLNTEAFF. The CDR3 DNA sequence: TGTGCCAGCAGCTTAGAGGACCGTTTGAACACTGAAGCTTTCTTT.

A few counts support this clonotype. The chain carries TRBV12-3 or TRBV12-4 and TRBJ1-3; the D is unclear. This CDR3 comprises 15 residues. V lost 4 bases and J lost 3, with 13 bases in between. The CDR3 here is CASSSAPPGGNTIYF. In DNA form, the CDR3 reads TGTGCCAGCAGTTCAGCCCCGCCCGGTGGAAACACCATATATTTT.